This is a list of T cell receptor beta chains from one sample in a study of T-cell reconstitution after alpha-beta-depleted transplantation in children. TCRdb re-derived calls from the PCR reads in MiXCR, one entry per CDR3 protein. The table lists almost 250,000 distinct CDR3 sequences, about 25% of them singletons. Sequencing used PBMCs, obtained before TCRalphabeta/CD19-depleted stem cell transplant. The source is a girl between 2 and 10 years old with Fanconi anemia, due to receive a stem cell transplant. The CDR3 runs from the conserved cysteine through the conserved F or W. Each record gives: V gene, J gene, D gene, clone size, CDR3 DNA, CDR3 protein. A D gene is named only where the DNA matches it firmly. Clone size is not always given. Where it is, it says once, few, many or a class for expanded clones.

TRBV27	TRBJ2-4	-	many	TGTGCCAGCACCTCGAGGGAGCGGGAAAACATTCAGTACTTC	CASTSRERENIQYF
TRBV29-1	TRBJ2-7	-	many	TGCAGCGTAGTGGGGCTGAGCTCCTACGAGCAGTACTTC	CSVVGLSSYEQYF
TRBV10-3	TRBJ2-7	-	-	TGTGCCATCAGTGATAAAGTGTACGAGCAGTACTTC	CAISDKVYEQYF
TRBV12-3/TRBV12-4	TRBJ2-5	TRBD2	many	TGTGCCAGCAGTTTTCTCGGGGGGGAGACCCAGTACTTC	CASSFLGGETQYF
TRBV28	TRBJ1-5	TRBD1	few	TGTGCCAGCAGTCCCAGGGGGCATCAGCCCCAGCATTTT	CASSPRGHQPQHF
TRBV20-1	TRBJ1-2	TRBD1	many	TGCAGTTCTACCGACAGGGCTACCTTCTATGGCTACACCTTC	CSSTDRATFYGYTF
TRBV11-2	TRBJ2-2	-	-	TGTGCCAGCAGCTTAACTCAGCTTGCTCCGGAGCTGTTTTTT	CASSLTQLAPELFF
TRBV9	TRBJ2-5	-	many	TGTGCCAGCAGCGTAGGCTCAGCAGAGACCCAGTACTTC	CASSVGSAETQYF
TRBV20-1	TRBJ1-5	-	once	TGCAGTGCTAGAGATCAGCGGCAGGGATGGGATCAGCCCCAGCATTTT	CSARDQRQGWDQPQHF
TRBV11-2	TRBJ2-1	TRBD1	-	TGTGCCAGCAGCTCCAGGCCCGGGACAGGGAAGTTGAATGAGCAGTTCTTC	CASSSRPGTGKLNEQFF
TRBV5-1	TRBJ2-7	-	many	TGCGCCAGCAGCCCCGAAACCTACGAGCAGTACTTC	CASSPETYEQYF
TRBV29-1	TRBJ2-7	-	-	TGCAGCGTTGCGGGACGCCTCCTCTACGAGCAGTACTTC	CSVAGRLLYEQYF
TRBV4-2	TRBJ2-3	TRBD2	-	TGTGCCAGCAGCCAAGATCAAGGTAGCGGGGGTTTCACAGATACGCAGTATTTT	CASSQDQGSGGFTDTQYF
TRBV5-1	TRBJ2-3	-	-	TGCGCCAGCCTGGGGGCTAGCACAGATACGCAGTATTTT	CASLGASTDTQYF
TRBV11-2	TRBJ2-2	TRBD2	many	TGTGCCAGCAGCTTAGTTCGGGGGGCCGGGGAGCTGTTTTTT	CASSLVRGAGELFF
TRBV5-1	TRBJ2-1	TRBD2	-	TGCGCCAGCGTCCCACTAGCGGGAGTAGGTAATGAGCAGTTCTTC	CASVPLAGVGNEQFF
TRBV7-2	TRBJ1-2	TRBD1	few	TGTGCCAGCAGCCACCCGGGACAGATCTATGGCTACACCTTC	CASSHPGQIYGYTF